This T cell receptor beta chain stems from a study of blood T cell repertoires in COVID-19. On the study more broadly: The study drew acute and convalescent COVID-19 samples from the United States, Italy and Spain.

Original processing methods: Using reference gene primer amplification, nucleated cell counts were estimated. The protocol was immunoSEQ multiplex PCR, while the TCRdb copy is restricted to in-frame clones and leaves out a portion. V, J and clone size reflect that table, while D and trimming were determined from the DNA. The data show 190,000 or so clones, with about 90% seen just once and about 0.66% held by the top ten. The TCR comes from a man aged 45 to 65 with acute or convalescent COVID-19. Source material: peripheral blood.

The CDR3 sequence: CASIRQGANTEAFF. For the CDR3, the DNA is TGTGCCAGTATAAGACAGGGGGCGAACACTGAAGCTTTCTTT. The rearrangement uses TRBV19 and TRBJ1-1; 10 positions match TRBD1. V dropped 7 bases and J dropped 1; count of bases not matched to a gene: 3. Germline loops: CDR1 LNHDA, CDR2 SQIVND (reference sequence). The length of the CDR3 is 14 residues.